These T cell receptor beta chains were read from a single sample in a study of response to subunit inactivated influenza vaccine. TCRdb independently ran MiXCR on the RT-PCR reads; one entry per CDR3 protein. This sample has about 500,000 distinct CDR3 sequences, with 13% found just once. The sequenced sample was PBMCs from blood, obtained roughly 47 days after vaccination. The receptors here all came from a man aged 45-65 years who received an inactivated influenza vaccine. Each CDR3 is given with its conserved first and last residue. Fields, in order: clone size, D gene, J gene, V gene, CDR3 protein, CDR3 DNA. D genes are given only for firm matches. Clone size is given for some rows only: seen once, a few or many times, or a class if the clone is expanded.

size: few; D: .; J: TRBJ1-1; V: TRBV7-9; CDR3: CASSKGETEAFF; DNA: TGTGCCAGCAGCAAGGGGGAGACTGAAGCTTTCTTT
size: .; D: TRBD1; J: TRBJ2-1; V: TRBV4-1; CDR3: CASSHGGTGGFSSYNEQFF; DNA: TGCGCCAGCAGCCATGGTGGGACAGGGGGATTTAGCTCCTACAATGAGCAGTTCTTC
size: many; D: .; J: TRBJ2-2; V: TRBV5-1; CDR3: CASSLVGDSTGELFF; DNA: TGCGCCAGCAGCTTGGTGGGGGATTCCACCGGGGAGCTGTTTTTT
size: .; D: .; J: TRBJ1-4; V: TRBV9; CDR3: CASSVEGRAKGDEKLFF; DNA: TGTGCCAGCAGCGTAGAGGGCAGGGCTAAGGGTGATGAAAAACTGTTTTTT
size: .; D: .; J: TRBJ2-5; V: TRBV15; CDR3: CATSRRGTAVAGETQYF; DNA: TGTGCCACCAGCAGACGGGGGACGGCGGTCGCTGGAGAGACCCAGTACTTC
size: .; D: TRBD1; J: TRBJ1-2; V: TRBV20-1; CDR3: CSARATGVYGYTF; DNA: TGCAGTGCTAGGGCTACAGGGGTCTATGGCTACACCTTC
size: few; D: TRBD1; J: TRBJ2-1; V: TRBV28; CDR3: CASRPTGGPKYNEQFF; DNA: TGTGCCAGCAGACCCACAGGGGGCCCAAAGTACAATGAGCAGTTCTTC
size: .; D: .; J: TRBJ2-7; V: TRBV11-2; CDR3: CASSPARVVIGYEQYF; DNA: TGTGCCAGCAGCCCTGCTCGGGTTGTTATCGGTTACGAGCAGTACTTC
size: few; D: TRBD2; J: TRBJ2-1; V: TRBV28; CDR3: CASSLSSGRYYNEQFF; DNA: TGTGCCAGCAGTTTATCTAGCGGGAGGTATTACAATGAGCAGTTCTTC
size: .; D: TRBD2; J: TRBJ2-3; V: TRBV6-6; CDR3: CASSRDYPKQYF; DNA: TGTGCCAGCAGTCGGGACTACCCAAAGCAGTATTTT
size: .; D: TRBD2; J: TRBJ2-5; V: TRBV6-1; CDR3: CASSQQGLALVKAQYF; DNA: TGTGCCAGCAGTCAACAGGGACTAGCGCTGGTCAAGGCCCAGTACTTC
size: .; D: .; J: TRBJ2-1; V: TRBV29-1; CDR3: CSVEDVAVGPYNGQFF; DNA: TGCAGCGTTGAGGATGTAGCGGTTGGTCCCTACAATGGGCAGTTCTTC
size: many; D: .; J: TRBJ2-1; V: TRBV7-3; CDR3: CASSLNPAMVYNEQFF; DNA: TGTGCCAGCAGCTTAAATCCAGCGATGGTCTACAATGAGCAGTTCTTC
size: .; D: TRBD1; J: TRBJ1-2; V: TRBV6-1; CDR3: CASRADRGWAYGYTF; DNA: TGTGCCAGCAGAGCGGACAGGGGATGGGCCTATGGCTACACCTTC
size: .; D: TRBD1; J: TRBJ1-2; V: TRBV28; CDR3: CASSFPTGASYGYTF; DNA: TGTGCCAGCAGTTTCCCGACAGGGGCCTCCTATGGCTACACCTTC
size: .; D: .; J: TRBJ2-6; V: TRBV4-3; CDR3: CASSQGYGRGANVLTF; DNA: TGCGCCAGCAGCCAAGGATACGGGCGCGGGGCCAACGTCCTGACTTTC
size: .; D: .; J: TRBJ2-1; V: TRBV6-2/TRBV6-3; CDR3: CASRRGRRYNEQFF; DNA: TGTGCCAGCAGGCGGGGCCGGAGATACAATGAGCAGTTCTTC
size: many; D: TRBD2; J: TRBJ2-7; V: TRBV9; CDR3: CASSVVASGIYEQYF; DNA: TGTGCCAGCAGCGTAGTGGCTAGCGGGATCTACGAGCAGTACTTC
size: .; D: TRBD2; J: TRBJ2-7; V: TRBV20-1; CDR3: CSARDLLGTNEQYF; DNA: TGCAGTGCTAGAGATCTTCTAGGGACTAACGAGCAGTACTTC
size: many; D: .; J: TRBJ2-1; V: TRBV30; CDR3: CAWRGYNEQFF; DNA: TGTGCCTGGAGAGGTTACAATGAGCAGTTCTTC
size: few; D: .; J: TRBJ2-7; V: TRBV7-9; CDR3: CASSLGRRETF; DNA: TGTGCCAGCAGCTTAGGGAGACGGGAAACCTTC
size: many; D: TRBD2; J: TRBJ2-5; V: TRBV20-1; CDR3: CSARVAGAVVETQYF; DNA: TGCAGTGCTAGAGTAGCGGGGGCCGTCGTAGAGACCCAGTACTTC
size: few; D: .; J: TRBJ2-7; V: TRBV29-1; CDR3: CSTQGGPNYEQYF; DNA: TGCAGCACACAAGGGGGGCCAAATTACGAGCAGTACTTC
size: many; D: TRBD1; J: TRBJ1-2; V: TRBV29-1; CDR3: CSVEDPWVQGNSRRTQWGYTF; DNA: TGCAGCGTTGAAGATCCGTGGGTACAGGGGAACTCTCGCCGCACGCAATGGGGCTACACCTTC
size: .; D: TRBD1; J: TRBJ1-6; V: TRBV28; CDR3: CASRGTASPLHF; DNA: TGTGCCAGCAGGGGGACAGCTTCACCCCTCCACTTT
size: many; D: TRBD1; J: TRBJ2-2; V: TRBV29-1; CDR3: CSGGQPGTGELFF; DNA: TGCAGCGGGGGACAGCCGGGCACCGGGGAGCTGTTTTTT
size: .; D: .; J: TRBJ1-2; V: TRBV3-1; CDR3: CASSPTSGSGYGYTF; DNA: TGTGCCAGCAGCCCTACATCAGGCTCGGGGTATGGCTACACCTTC
size: .; D: TRBD2; J: TRBJ2-2; V: TRBV6-2/TRBV6-3; CDR3: CASRPGLARTGELFF; DNA: TGTGCCAGCAGACCGGGACTAGCGAGGACCGGGGAGCTGTTTTTT
size: .; D: .; J: TRBJ2-3; V: TRBV7-9; CDR3: CASDHSLTDTQYF; DNA: TGTGCCAGCGACCACTCACTCACAGATACGCAGTATTTT
size: few; D: .; J: TRBJ2-7; V: TRBV12-3/TRBV12-4; CDR3: CASIPFAGSNEQYF; DNA: TGTGCCAGCATCCCATTCGCCGGGAGCAACGAGCAGTACTTC
size: .; D: .; J: TRBJ2-7; V: TRBV5-1; CDR3: CASSLIGTSEQYF; DNA: TGCGCCAGCAGCTTGATAGGGACCTCGGAGCAGTACTTC
size: few; D: .; J: TRBJ2-2; V: TRBV15; CDR3: CATSRVVVTGELFF; DNA: TGTGCCACCAGCAGAGTAGTGGTCACCGGGGAGCTGTTTTTT
size: many; D: TRBD2; J: TRBJ2-3; V: TRBV12-3/TRBV12-4; CDR3: CASSSTSGGGDTQYF; DNA: TGTGCCAGCAGCTCGACTAGCGGGGGGGGAGATACGCAGTATTTT
size: many; D: TRBD1; J: TRBJ2-5; V: TRBV12-3/TRBV12-4; CDR3: CASSLTGLRETQYF; DNA: TGTGCCAGCAGTCTGACAGGGCTTCGGGAGACCCAGTACTTC
size: .; D: .; J: TRBJ1-6; V: TRBV5-6; CDR3: CASSLTGIKRSPLHF; DNA: TGTGCCAGCAGCTTGACCGGGATCAAACGTTCACCCCTCCACTTT
size: few; D: .; J: TRBJ2-5; V: TRBV27; CDR3: CASSGLGGLFETQYF; DNA: TGTGCCAGCAGTGGACTAGGGGGTTTGTTCGAGACCCAGTACTTC
size: few; D: .; J: TRBJ2-3; V: TRBV29-1; CDR3: CSVGALADTQYF; DNA: TGCAGCGTTGGGGCCCTAGCAGATACGCAGTATTTT
size: .; D: TRBD1; J: TRBJ2-1; V: TRBV2; CDR3: CASSLETGAAKTTYNEQFF; DNA: TGTGCCAGCAGTTTAGAGACAGGGGCCGCAAAGACTACCTACAATGAGCAGTTCTTC
size: many; D: .; J: TRBJ1-5; V: TRBV12-3/TRBV12-4; CDR3: CASSLRDSNQPQHF; DNA: TGTGCCAGCAGCCTCAGGGATAGCAATCAGCCCCAGCATTTT
size: few; D: TRBD2; J: TRBJ2-2; V: TRBV20-1; CDR3: CSARAPGTSSTGELFF; DNA: TGCAGTGCTAGAGCCCCCGGGACTAGCTCCACCGGGGAGCTGTTTTTT
size: few; D: .; J: TRBJ2-1; V: TRBV12-3/TRBV12-4; CDR3: CASSPPGLPRYEQFF; DNA: TGTGCCAGCAGTCCACCGGGACTGCCCAGGTACGAGCAGTTCTTC
size: .; D: .; J: TRBJ2-2; V: TRBV18; CDR3: CATSPRPGGELFF; DNA: TGTGCCACCTCACCACGGCCGGGTGGGGAGCTGTTTTTT
size: .; D: .; J: TRBJ2-7; V: TRBV28; CDR3: CASSLVVRTAYEQYF; DNA: TGTGCCAGCAGCTTAGTAGTCCGGACGGCCTACGAGCAGTACTTC